This T cell receptor beta chain is from a study of blood T cell repertoires in COVID-19. Sequencing was performed with immunoSEQ multiplex PCR; in TCRdb, only in-frame clones are kept and a portion is missing. The sample includes 200,000 to 250,000 clones, about nine tenths seen only once; the top ten take about 5%. J gave up 8 bases and V 3 bases, and 9 bases lay outside the gene matches. CDR1 is SGHAT, CDR2 FQNNGV, per germline. This CDR3 has 14 amino acids. The sequencing input was peripheral blood. The J gene is TRBJ1-2, the V gene TRBV11-2, with 7 bases aligning to TRBD1. This TCR was sampled from a woman in her 40s with acute or convalescent COVID-19. Written as DNA, the CDR3 is TGTGCCAGCAGCTTGTATACAGGGGTTAGCGGCTACACCTTC. Its translation: CASSLYTGVSGYTF. Full variable domain (missing parts from reference TRBV11-2 and TRBJ1-2): EAGVAQSPRYKIIEKRQSVAFWCNPISGHATLYWYQQILGQGPKLLIQFQNNGVVDDSQLPKDRFSAERLKGVDSTLKIQPAKLEDSAVYLCASSLYTGVSGYTFGSGTRLTVV.